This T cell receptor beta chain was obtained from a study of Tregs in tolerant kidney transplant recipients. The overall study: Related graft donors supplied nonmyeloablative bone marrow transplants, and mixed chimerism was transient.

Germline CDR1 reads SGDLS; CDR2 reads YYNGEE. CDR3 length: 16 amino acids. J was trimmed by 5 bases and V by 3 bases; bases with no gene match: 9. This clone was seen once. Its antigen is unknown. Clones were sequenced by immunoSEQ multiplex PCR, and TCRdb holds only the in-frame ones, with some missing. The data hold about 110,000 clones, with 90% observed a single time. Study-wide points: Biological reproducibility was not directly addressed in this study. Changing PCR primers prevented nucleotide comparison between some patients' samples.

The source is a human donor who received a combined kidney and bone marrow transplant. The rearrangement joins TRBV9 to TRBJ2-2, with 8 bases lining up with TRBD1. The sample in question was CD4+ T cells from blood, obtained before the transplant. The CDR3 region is CASSAHRTGRTGELFF. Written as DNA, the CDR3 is TGTGCCAGCAGCGCCCACCGGACAGGGAGAACCGGGGAGCTGTTTTTT.